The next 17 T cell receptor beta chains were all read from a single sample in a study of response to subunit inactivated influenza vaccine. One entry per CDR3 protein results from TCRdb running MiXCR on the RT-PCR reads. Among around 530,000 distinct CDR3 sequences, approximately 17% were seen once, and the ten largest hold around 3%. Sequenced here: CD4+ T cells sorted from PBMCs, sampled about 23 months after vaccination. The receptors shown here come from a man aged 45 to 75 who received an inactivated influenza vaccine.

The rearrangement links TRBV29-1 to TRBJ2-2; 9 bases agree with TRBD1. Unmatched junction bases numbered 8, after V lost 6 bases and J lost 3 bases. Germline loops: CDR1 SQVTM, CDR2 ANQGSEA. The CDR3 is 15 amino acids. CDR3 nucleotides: TGCAGCGTCAGCGACAGGGGGAAGCACACCGGGGAGCTGTTTTTT. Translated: CSVSDRGKHTGELFF.

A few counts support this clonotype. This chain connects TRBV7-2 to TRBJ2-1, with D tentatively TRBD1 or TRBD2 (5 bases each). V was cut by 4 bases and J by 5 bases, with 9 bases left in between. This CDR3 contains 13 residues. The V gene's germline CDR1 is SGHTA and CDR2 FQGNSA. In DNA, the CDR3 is TGTGCCAGCAGCTGGGGACCAAACAATGAGCAGTTCTTC. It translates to CASSWGPNNEQFF. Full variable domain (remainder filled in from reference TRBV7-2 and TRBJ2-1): GAGVSQSPSNKVTEKGKDVELRCDPISGHTALYWYRQSLGQGLEFLIYFQGNSAPDKSGLPSDRFSAERTGGSVSTLTIQRTQQEDSAVYLCASSWGPNNEQFFGPGTRLTVL.

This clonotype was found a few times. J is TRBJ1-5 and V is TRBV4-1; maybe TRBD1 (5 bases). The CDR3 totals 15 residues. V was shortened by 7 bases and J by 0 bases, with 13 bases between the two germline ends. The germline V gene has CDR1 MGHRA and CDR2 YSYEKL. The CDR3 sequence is CASKRTGDSNQPQHF. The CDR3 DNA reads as TGCGCCAGCAAGAGGACGGGGGATAGCAATCAGCCCCAGCATTTT.

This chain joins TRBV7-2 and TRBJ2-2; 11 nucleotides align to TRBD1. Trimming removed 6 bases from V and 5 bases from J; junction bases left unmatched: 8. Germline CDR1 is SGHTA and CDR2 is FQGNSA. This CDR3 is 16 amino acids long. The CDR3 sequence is CASRTTGTGGTGELFF. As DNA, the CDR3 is TGTGCCAGCAGAACTACCGGGACAGGGGGGACCGGGGAGCTGTTTTTT.

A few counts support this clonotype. CDR3 region: CSATSGDQETQYF. For the CDR3, the DNA is TGCAGTGCTACTAGCGGGGATCAAGAGACCCAGTACTTC. This chain connects TRBV20-1 to TRBJ2-5; TRBD2 matches 9 bases. Germline values: CDR1 DFQATT, CDR2 SNEGSKA (reference sequence). J gave up 2 bases and V 4 bases, and 2 bases lay outside the gene matches. The CDR3 is 13 residues long.

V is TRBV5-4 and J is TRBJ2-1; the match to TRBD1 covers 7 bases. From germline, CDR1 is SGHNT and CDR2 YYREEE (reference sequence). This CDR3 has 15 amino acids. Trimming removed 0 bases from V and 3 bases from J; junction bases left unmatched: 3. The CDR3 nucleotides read TGTGCCAGCAGCTTGGGGACAGGCAACTACAATGAGCAGTTCTTC. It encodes CASSLGTGNYNEQFF.

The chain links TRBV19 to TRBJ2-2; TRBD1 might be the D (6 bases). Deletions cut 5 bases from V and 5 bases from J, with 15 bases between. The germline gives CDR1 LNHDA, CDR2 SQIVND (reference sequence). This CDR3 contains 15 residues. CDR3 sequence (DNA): TGTGCCAGTAGTCTCAGGGGCGCGATTACCGGGGAGCTGTTTTTT. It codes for CASSLRGAITGELFF. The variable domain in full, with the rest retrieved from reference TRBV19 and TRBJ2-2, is DGGITQSPKYLFRKEGQNVTLSCEQNLNHDAMYWYRQDPGQGLRLIYYSQIVNDFQKGDIAEGYSVSREKKESFPLTVTSAQKNPTAFYLCASSLRGAITGELFFGEGSRLTVL.

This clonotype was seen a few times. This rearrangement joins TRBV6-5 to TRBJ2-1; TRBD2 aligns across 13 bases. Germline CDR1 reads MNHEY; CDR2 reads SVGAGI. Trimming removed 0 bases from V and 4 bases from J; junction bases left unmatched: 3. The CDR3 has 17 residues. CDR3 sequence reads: CASSYSSGLAGYNEQFF. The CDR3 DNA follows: TGTGCCAGCAGTTACTCGTCGGGACTAGCGGGATACAATGAGCAGTTCTTC.

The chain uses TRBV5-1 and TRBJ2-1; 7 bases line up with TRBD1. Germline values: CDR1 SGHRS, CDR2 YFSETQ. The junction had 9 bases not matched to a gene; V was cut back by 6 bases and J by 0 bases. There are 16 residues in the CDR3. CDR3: CASTMTTGSSYNEQFF. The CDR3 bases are TGCGCCAGCACCATGACGACAGGGAGCTCCTACAATGAGCAGTTCTTC.

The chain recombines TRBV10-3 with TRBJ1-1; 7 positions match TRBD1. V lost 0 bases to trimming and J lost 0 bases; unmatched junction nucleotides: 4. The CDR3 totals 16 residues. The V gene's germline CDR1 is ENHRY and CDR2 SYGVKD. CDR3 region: CAISESGGQMNTEAFF. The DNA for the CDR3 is TGTGCCATCAGTGAGTCGGGGGGACAGATGAACACTGAAGCTTTCTTT.

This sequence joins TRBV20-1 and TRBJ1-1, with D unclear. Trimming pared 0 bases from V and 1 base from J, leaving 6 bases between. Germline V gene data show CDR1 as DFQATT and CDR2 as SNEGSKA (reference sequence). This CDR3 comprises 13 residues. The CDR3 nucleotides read TGCAGTGCTAGAGAGGACGGGAACACTGAAGCTTTCTTT. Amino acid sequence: CSAREDGNTEAFF.

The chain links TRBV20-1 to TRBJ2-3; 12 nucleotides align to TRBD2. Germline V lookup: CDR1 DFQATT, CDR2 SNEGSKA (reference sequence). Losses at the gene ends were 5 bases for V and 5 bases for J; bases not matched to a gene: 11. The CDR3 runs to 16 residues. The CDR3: CSASPPSGRAIDTQYF. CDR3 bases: TGCAGTGCTTCTCCTCCTAGCGGGAGGGCAATAGATACGCAGTATTTT.

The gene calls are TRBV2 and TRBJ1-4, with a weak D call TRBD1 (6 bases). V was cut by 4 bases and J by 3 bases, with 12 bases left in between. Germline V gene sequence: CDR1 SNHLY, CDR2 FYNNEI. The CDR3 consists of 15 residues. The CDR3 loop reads CASSAPGAANEKLFF. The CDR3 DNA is TGTGCCAGCAGTGCCCCAGGGGCGGCTAATGAAAAACTGTTTTTT.

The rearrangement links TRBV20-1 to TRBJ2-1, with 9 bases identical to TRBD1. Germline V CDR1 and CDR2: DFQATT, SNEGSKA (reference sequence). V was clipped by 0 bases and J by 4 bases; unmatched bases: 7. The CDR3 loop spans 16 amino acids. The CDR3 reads CSARDAGQGSYNEQFF. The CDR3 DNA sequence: TGCAGTGCTAGAGATGCAGGACAGGGGAGTTACAATGAGCAGTTCTTC.

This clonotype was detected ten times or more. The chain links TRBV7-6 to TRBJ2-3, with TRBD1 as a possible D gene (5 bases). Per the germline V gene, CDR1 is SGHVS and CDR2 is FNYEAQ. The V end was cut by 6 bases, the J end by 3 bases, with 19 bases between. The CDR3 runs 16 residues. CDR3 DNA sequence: TGTGCCAGCAGGAACAGGTTTTCCCCTGTGACAGATACGCAGTATTTT. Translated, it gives CASRNRFSPVTDTQYF.

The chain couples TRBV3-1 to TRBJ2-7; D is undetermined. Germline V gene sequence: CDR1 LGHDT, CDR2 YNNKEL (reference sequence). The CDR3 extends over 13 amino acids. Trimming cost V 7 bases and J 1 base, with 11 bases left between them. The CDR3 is CASMDAGSYEQYF. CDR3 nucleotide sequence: TGTGCCAGCATGGATGCAGGATCCTACGAGCAGTACTTC.

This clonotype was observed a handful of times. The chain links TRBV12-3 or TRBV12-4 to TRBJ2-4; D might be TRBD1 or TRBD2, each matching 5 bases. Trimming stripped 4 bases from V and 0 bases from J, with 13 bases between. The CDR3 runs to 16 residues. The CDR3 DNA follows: TGTGCCAGCAGTTGGGGACCAGGAATAGCCAAAAACATTCAGTACTTC. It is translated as CASSWGPGIAKNIQYF.